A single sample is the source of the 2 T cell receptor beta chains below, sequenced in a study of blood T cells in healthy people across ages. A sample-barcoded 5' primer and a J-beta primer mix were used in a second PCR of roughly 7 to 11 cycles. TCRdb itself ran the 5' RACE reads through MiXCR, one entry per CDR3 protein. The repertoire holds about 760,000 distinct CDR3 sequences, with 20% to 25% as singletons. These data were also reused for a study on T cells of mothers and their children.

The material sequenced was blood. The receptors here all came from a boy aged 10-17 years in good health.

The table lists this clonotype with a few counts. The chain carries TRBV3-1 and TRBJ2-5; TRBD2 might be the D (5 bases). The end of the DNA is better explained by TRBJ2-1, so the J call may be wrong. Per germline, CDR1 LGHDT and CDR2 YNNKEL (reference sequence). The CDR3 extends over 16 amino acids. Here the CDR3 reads CASSQESAVIDSEQFF. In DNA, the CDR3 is TGTGCCAGCAGCCAAGAATCAGCGGTAATCGATAGTGAGCAGTTCTTC.

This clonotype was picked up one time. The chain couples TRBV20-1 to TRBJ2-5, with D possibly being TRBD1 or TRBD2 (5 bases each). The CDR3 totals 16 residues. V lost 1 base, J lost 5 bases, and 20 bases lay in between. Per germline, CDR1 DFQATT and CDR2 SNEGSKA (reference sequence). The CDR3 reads CSARGGPSIWVETQYF. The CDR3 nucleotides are TGCAGTGCTAGAGGGGGACCATCAATATGGGTGGAGACCCAGTACTTC.